What follows are 13 T cell receptor beta chains derived from one specimen sequenced in a study of T cells in women clearing cervical HPV infection. The data were produced by immunoSEQ multiplex PCR, yet TCRdb's version contains in-frame clones alone and is incomplete. The sample table includes 25,000 to 35,000 clones. Source material: blood buffy coat. These receptors were obtained from a woman aged 18-70 years with a cervical HPV16 infection that either progressed to CIN3+ or cleared (not recorded which).

Worth noting for this clone: The read falls 3 residues short of the CDR3 end, and the missing part is taken from the germline J gene. The chain has TRBV19 and TRBJ1-2; the D gene is possibly TRBD1 (6 bases). The V end was cut by 4 bases, the J end by 4 bases, with 13 bases between. CDR3 size: 14 residues. The germline V gene has CDR1 LNHDA and CDR2 SQIVND (reference sequence). The part of the CDR3 DNA that was read is TGTGCCAGTAGTAGGACCAGGGGAACCTATGGC. Protein product: CASSRTRGTYG. The full-length CDR3 reads as CASSRTRGTYGYTF.

Measured by frequency, this clone is medium-sized. Sequencing ends 3 residues short of the CDR3 end; the germline J gene provides the rest. This sequence joins TRBV6-2 or TRBV6-3 and TRBJ2-5; 10 bases fit TRBD1. Trimming at V came to 5 bases and at J to 4 bases, leaving 4 bases not matched to a gene. Looked up from germline, CDR1 is MNHEY and CDR2 is SVGEGT. This CDR3 has 14 amino acids. CDR3 sequence: CASSKRTGGETQYF. The CDR3 DNA, read in part, is TGTGCCAGCAGTAAACGGACAGGGGGAGAGACC.

Turning to this clone: The read stops 3 residues short of the end of the CDR3; the missing end is completed from the germline J gene. V is TRBV2 and J is TRBJ2-3, with 13 positions matching TRBD2. CDR3 length: 15 residues. Per the germline V gene, CDR1 is SNHLY and CDR2 is FYNNEI. CDR3 loop: CASRTGTSGKGTQYF. CDR3 DNA, as far as it was read: TGTGCCAGCAGAACCGGGACTAGCGGGAAGGGGACG.

Comments on this clone: The read ends 3 residues before the CDR3 terminus; that terminus is restored from the germline J gene. J is TRBJ2-1 and V is TRBV20-1; D is possibly TRBD1 (7 bases). This CDR3 is 15 amino acids long. The V end lost 0 bases, the J end lost 7 bases, and 16 bases lay between the germline ends. CDR1 is DFQATT and CDR2 is SNEGSKA in the germline V gene (reference sequence). The part of the CDR3 DNA that was read is TGCAGTGCTAGAGAACCAGGGGGGCCTCGGAATGAG. Protein: CSAREPGGPRNE. The whole CDR3 reads CSAREPGGPRNEQFF.

To note about this clone: Read data end 3 residues before the CDR3 end; the end is taken from the germline J gene. This chain joins TRBV6-1 and TRBJ1-1; 7 nucleotides agree with TRBD1. This CDR3 contains 13 residues. Germline V gene sequence: CDR1 MNHNS, CDR2 SASEGT. The CDR3 here is CASSEGPGQEAFF. The sequenced part of the CDR3 DNA is TGTGCCAGCAGTGAAGGACCGGGACAGGAA.

Points on this clone: The read ends 3 residues shy of where the CDR3 ends; the end is completed using the germline J gene. The chain couples TRBV2 to TRBJ2-5, with 13 nucleotides matching TRBD2. The CDR3 length is 15 residues. Germline V gene sequence: CDR1 SNHLY, CDR2 FYNNEI. The DNA read from the CDR3 is TGTGCCAGCAGTGAAGAACTAGCGGGAGGGGGAACC. Protein sequence: CASSEELAGGGT. The complete CDR3 reads CASSEELAGGGTQYF.

As regards this clone: From the germline J gene comes the end of the CDR3, since the read stops 3 residues before it. V gene TRBV19 combines with J gene TRBJ2-2; D is undetermined. This CDR3 has 14 amino acids. Trimming left V 5 bases short and J 3 bases short, with 10 bases between. CDR1 and CDR2 (germline): LNHDA, SQIVND (reference sequence). The sequenced CDR3 bases are TGTGCCAGTAGTTTAAGCCCGGACACCGGGGAG. This gives the protein CASSLSPDTGE. The CDR3 in full is CASSLSPDTGELFF.

Comments on this clone: The CDR3 extends 3 residues past the end of the read, so its final part is completed from the germline J gene. The V call is TRBV7-6, the J call TRBJ2-5, with D perhaps TRBD2 (5 bases). The CDR3 has 14 residues. V shed 2 bases and J shed 2 bases, with 9 bases lying between them. Germline CDR1 is SGHVS and CDR2 is FNYEAQ. The sequenced part of the CDR3 DNA is TGTGCCAGCAGCTTAATCGGGGTTCAAGAGACC. Amino acids: CASSLIGVQET. The CDR3 in full is CASSLIGVQETQYF.

About this clone itself: The CDR3 end is not reached by the read, which stops 3 residues before it; the germline J gene fills it in. J is TRBJ2-7 and V is TRBV30; 10 bases fit TRBD1. There are 15 residues in the CDR3. The germline V gene encodes CDR1 GTSNPN and CDR2 SVGIG (reference sequence). Unmatched junction bases numbered 4, after V lost 1 base and J lost 1 base. The sequenced CDR3 bases are TGTGCCTGGAGTGCTCCGGACAGGGGGTCCTACGAG. Protein product: CAWSAPDRGSYE. The whole CDR3 sequence is CAWSAPDRGSYEQYF.

As concerns this clone: The CDR3 end lies 3 residues beyond the end of the read and is filled in from the germline J gene. The chain employs TRBV11-2 and TRBJ2-5; 9 bases match TRBD1. The germline V gene has CDR1 SGHAT and CDR2 FQNNGV. V lost 5 bases and J lost 5; bases outside the gene matches: 9. The CDR3 loop spans 15 amino acids. The CDR3: CASSQNTGGRETQYF. CDR3 DNA (partial): TGTGCCAGCAGCCAAAATACAGGGGGCAGGGAGACC.

On this clone: Read coverage stops 3 residues before the CDR3 terminus; the germline J gene supplies the remainder. The rearrangement uses TRBV10-2 and TRBJ1-6; 7 bases align to TRBD1. Germline CDR1 is WSHSY and CDR2 is SAAADI. This CDR3 comprises 15 residues. The V and J ends lost 6 bases and 0 bases, in that order; junction bases with no gene match: 2. The CDR3 is CASRGQSSYNSPLHF. The sequenced part of the CDR3 DNA is TGCGCCAGCAGGGGACAGAGCTCCTATAATTCACCC.

Comment on this clone: The read ends 3 residues before the CDR3 terminus; that terminus is restored from the germline J gene. The J gene is TRBJ2-2, the V gene TRBV2, with a weak D call TRBD2 (6 bases). From germline, CDR1 is SNHLY and CDR2 FYNNEI. Trimming stripped 5 bases from V and 2 bases from J, with 15 bases between. The CDR3 is made up of 16 amino acids. The covered CDR3 bases are TGTGCCAGCAGTTTCCGGGACTTACTAAACACCGGGGAG. It specifies CASSFRDLLNTGE. The CDR3 reads in full as CASSFRDLLNTGELFF.

With regard to this clone: The observed sequence ends 3 residues before the CDR3 terminus, with the missing tail filled in from the germline J gene. The chain combines TRBV7-6 with TRBJ1-4; 7 bases are shared with TRBD1. V gave up 7 bases and J gave up 8 bases; unmatched junction bases: 10. This CDR3 is built from 14 residues. Germline-derived CDR1 and CDR2 are SGHVS and FNYEAQ. CDR3 DNA (partial): TGTGCCAGCACCCAGAACAGGGGAGGGGAAAAA. Protein sequence: CASTQNRGGEK. The complete CDR3 protein is CASTQNRGGEKLFF.